This entry concerns a single TCR beta chain. The antigen remains unidentified. The germline V gene encodes CDR1 MNHEY and CDR2 SMNVEV (reference sequence). V dropped 6 bases and J dropped 7; count of bases not matched to a gene: 11. The CDR3 loop spans 15 amino acids. Sequencing was performed with immunoSEQ multiplex PCR; in TCRdb, only in-frame clones are kept and a portion is missing. The sample lists 55,000 to 65,000 clones; under 90% were seen once. The sample is drawn from a study of OX40 agonist ivuxolimab in advanced cancers. Study-wide results and caveats: Dose levels from 0.1 to 3.0 mg/kg saw CD4+ and CD8+ blood T cells expand clonally by week 6.

The V call is TRBV27, the J call TRBJ2-5; 10 bases match TRBD1. This TCR was sampled from an adult with an advanced solid tumor such as melanoma, head and neck, liver or kidney cancer. The sequencing here drew on CD4+ or CD8+ T cells sorted from blood, taken in a trial of the OX40 agonist ivuxolimab. In DNA, the CDR3 is TGTGCCAGCAGGAAACCGGGACAGGGGATCGGGACCCAGTACTTC. Translated, it gives CASRKPGQGIGTQYF.